These T cell receptor beta chains were read from a single sample in a study of T cells in Graves' hyperthyroidism and ophthalmopathy. TCRdb fed the multiplex PCR reads into MiXCR, producing one record per CDR3 protein. The sample includes hundreds of thousands of distinct CDR3 sequences, 15% to 20% seen only once; the top ten take 3.5% to 4%. Sequenced input: blood. These receptors were collected from a woman in her twenties or thirties with Graves' hyperthyroidism. Each CDR3 is given without its conserved first and last residue.

cdr3_aa	v_call	j_call	cdr3_length
AISESTGNGYT	TRBV10-3	TRBJ1-2	11
ASSFSWGSTDTQY	TRBV12-3/TRBV12-4	TRBJ2-3	13
ASSQDQFSYEQY	TRBV4-3	TRBJ2-7	12
ASSETREAGFYGYT	TRBV25-1	TRBJ1-2	14
ASGGSAYNEQF	TRBV28	TRBJ2-1	11
ASSIGSPWGGKF	TRBV13	TRBJ2-1	12
SAGTDGSKYNEQF	TRBV20-1	TRBJ2-1	13
ASARLAGFKGPAYEQY	TRBV6-1	TRBJ2-7	16
ASSFPASGLVQVSSYNEQF	TRBV12-3/TRBV12-4	TRBJ2-1	19
SARGWRGYEQY	TRBV20-1	TRBJ2-7	11
ASSLPTGRVNTEAF	TRBV11-2	TRBJ1-1	14
ASTPGGSYNEQF	TRBV5-1	TRBJ2-1	12
ASSPDGIPHNEQF	TRBV4-3	TRBJ2-1	13
SARDYQTGGETQY	TRBV20-1	TRBJ2-5	13
ASSLGRDEQF	TRBV7-9	TRBJ2-1	10
ASSLRVVGVPMDTEAF	TRBV12-3/TRBV12-4	TRBJ1-1	16
ASSLTPDRVNYGYT	TRBV7-2	TRBJ1-2	14
ASSSSGLTEAF	TRBV28	TRBJ1-1	11
ASSLTTGSYNEQF	TRBV6-2/TRBV6-3	TRBJ2-1	13
ASLPSRGRLAAYNEQF	TRBV12-3/TRBV12-4	TRBJ2-1	16
ASSLGPGLAAYNEQF	TRBV7-7	TRBJ2-1	15
ASSAPFLLARGGNEQF	TRBV25-1	TRBJ2-1	16
ASSLQGANGYT	TRBV6-1	TRBJ1-2	11
ASSYRGVSTEAF	TRBV28	TRBJ1-1	12
ASSLVAGGPADTQY	TRBV27	TRBJ2-3	14
ASTLQGVTEAF	TRBV28	TRBJ1-1	11
ASSPGQRNEETQY	TRBV7-2	TRBJ2-5	13
ASSLSPLRYEQF	TRBV27	TRBJ2-1	12
ASSLSYRDRGREQY	TRBV7-8	TRBJ2-7	14
ASSLGGGLVGEQY	TRBV7-9	TRBJ2-7	13
ASSHWTGVNQPQH	TRBV5-1	TRBJ1-5	13
SARDPTSGRNEQF	TRBV20-1	TRBJ2-1	13
ASSPILGNRDEQF	TRBV5-8	TRBJ2-1	13
SAFSQGAEETQY	TRBV20-1	TRBJ2-5	12
ATSDTGGTDTQY	TRBV24-1	TRBJ2-3	12
AWSRPGTDTQY	TRBV30	TRBJ2-3	11
ASSLEVRTRGYEQY	TRBV11-2	TRBJ2-7	14
SARDGATNEKLF	TRBV20-1	TRBJ1-4	12
ASSEWGGQASSGNTIY	TRBV11-3	TRBJ1-3	16
ASSEVAGRSGELF	TRBV6-1	TRBJ2-2	13
ASSPPSGPVADTQY	TRBV7-2	TRBJ2-3	14
ASSFGDAYEQY	TRBV27	TRBJ2-7	11